These 27 T cell receptor beta chains originate from one sample sequenced in a study of CD8 T cells in ankylosing spondylitis. Study conclusions and caveats: Seven or eight highly homologous variants made up a TCR beta motif, and this motif appeared characteristic of ankylosing spondylitis blood.

These receptors lack a known antigen. MiXCR was run by TCRdb on the 5' RACE reads, yielding one entry per CDR3 protein. This table has under 850,000 distinct CDR3 sequences, roughly 20% appearing once. Sequencing used blood, either unsorted or a sorted T cell fraction (not recorded which). The receptors were sampled from a male donor with ankylosing spondylitis.

This clonotype has just a few counts. The V and J genes are TRBV11-2 and TRBJ2-2; TRBD1 matches at 7 bases. Unmatched junction bases numbered 21, after V lost 4 bases and J lost 7 bases. Per germline, CDR1 SGHAT and CDR2 FQNNGV. This CDR3 comprises 19 residues. The CDR3 DNA is TGTGCCAGCAGCTCTATCCATCATGACAGGGCTGGTCTGGGCGGGGAGCTGTTTTTT. It encodes CASSSIHHDRAGLGGELFF.

A few counts support this clonotype. The chain employs TRBV24-1 and TRBJ2-7; D not resolved. The germline gives CDR1 KGHDR, CDR2 SFDVKD. The CDR3 has 11 amino acids. Trimming shortened V by 0 bases and J by 12 bases, and 8 bases separated the two germline ends. The CDR3 loop is CATSDLGQLYF. DNA of the CDR3: TGTGCCACCAGTGATTTGGGGCAGTTGTACTTC.

This rearrangement joins TRBV4-2 to TRBJ2-7, with 12 bases fitting TRBD2. CDR1 and CDR2 (germline): LGHNA, YNFKEQ. With 1 base clipped from V and 3 bases from J, the junction kept 7 bases outside the gene matches. The CDR3 loop spans 17 amino acids. CDR3 bases: TGTGCCAGCAGCCAAGCAACTAGCGGGGGGTTATACTACGAGCAGTACTTC. Translated, it gives CASSQATSGGLYYEQYF.

This chain connects TRBV20-1 to TRBJ1-2; tentatively, D is TRBD1 (5 bases). The CDR3 is 17 amino acids. Trimming took off 4 bases at V and 3 bases at J, with 24 bases between the two ends. Germline CDR1 is DFQATT and CDR2 is SNEGSKA (reference sequence). This chain's CDR3 is CSATRVADTPEYYGYTF. For the CDR3, the DNA is TGCAGTGCTACGAGAGTTGCGGACACGCCGGAGTACTATGGCTACACCTTC.

This clonotype has a handful of counts. V and J are TRBV20-1 and TRBJ1-1, with a weak D call TRBD1 (6 bases). CDR3 length equals 14 residues. V lost 3 bases and J lost 6, with 17 bases in between. Germline V gene data show CDR1 as DFQATT and CDR2 as SNEGSKA (reference sequence). CDR3 bases: TGCAGTGCTAGGTCCCTCAGGGGAATCCCTGAAGCTTTCTTT. Translation gives CSARSLRGIPEAFF.

This sequence joins TRBV5-1 and TRBJ2-1, with D tentatively TRBD2 (6 bases). Looked up from germline, CDR1 is SGHRS and CDR2 is YFSETQ. The CDR3 is 16 amino acids. V was trimmed by 0 bases and J by 0 bases, leaving 10 bases between them. CDR3 nucleotide sequence: TGCGCCAGCAGCTTGGGCGGGATTAGCTCCTACAATGAGCAGTTCTTC. Translation gives CASSLGGISSYNEQFF.

This clonotype was observed a handful of times. The V and J genes are TRBV5-1 and TRBJ2-3; the D gene could be TRBD1 or TRBD2 (5 bases each). The CDR3 totals 15 residues. Germline CDR1 and CDR2: SGHRS and YFSETQ. V dropped 1 base and J dropped 2 bases, with 11 bases sitting between them. This CDR3 reads CASSLWFGTTDTQYF. The CDR3 DNA sequence: TGCGCCAGCAGCTTGTGGTTCGGGACCACAGATACGCAGTATTTT.

A few counts support this clonotype. The chain recombines TRBV6-5 with TRBJ2-7; a possible D gene is TRBD2 (5 bases). CDR3 length equals 15 residues. Germline V gene lookup returns CDR1 MNHEY and CDR2 SVGAGI. Trimming took off 0 bases at V and 1 base at J, with 10 bases between the two ends. The CDR3 reads CASSYSSDSSYEQYF. The CDR3 DNA is TGTGCCAGCAGTTACTCGTCGGACTCGTCCTACGAGCAGTACTTC.

This chain joins TRBV4-1 and TRBJ1-1; D is perhaps TRBD1 (5 bases). V was cut by 5 bases and J by 3 bases, with 10 bases left in between. Germline V gene sequence: CDR1 MGHRA, CDR2 YSYEKL. The CDR3 consists of 13 residues. For the CDR3, the DNA is TGCGCCAGCAGCGGGGGAGTCTACACTGAAGCTTTCTTT. It specifies CASSGGVYTEAFF.

This sequence joins TRBV11-2 and TRBJ2-2, with TRBD2 matching 10 bases. Per the germline V gene, CDR1 is SGHAT and CDR2 is FQNNGV. V lost 6 bases and J lost 3; bases outside the gene matches: 7. CDR3 size: 16 residues. The CDR3: CASRPASGGHTGELFF. CDR3 DNA: TGTGCCAGCAGACCCGCTAGCGGGGGTCACACCGGGGAGCTGTTTTTT.

In this sample, this clonotype turned up once. The gene calls are TRBV5-1 and TRBJ2-7; D remains ambiguous. Trimming took off 1 base at V and 0 bases at J, with 14 bases between the two ends. Germline V gene data show CDR1 as SGHRS and CDR2 as YFSETQ. CDR3 size: 16 residues. CDR3 loop: CASSLSWQESSYEQYF. CDR3 coding DNA: TGCGCCAGCAGCTTGTCATGGCAGGAAAGCTCCTACGAGCAGTACTTC. The whole variable domain, filled in from reference TRBV5-1 and TRBJ2-7, reads KAGVTQTPRYLIKTRGQQVTLSCSPISGHRSVSWYQQTPGQGLQFLFEYFSETQRNKGNFPGRFSGRQFSNSRSEMNVSTLELGDSALYLCASSLSWQESSYEQYFGPGTRLTVT.

In its sample, this clonotype was seen many times. J is TRBJ2-1 and V is TRBV7-2, with 7 bases matching TRBD2. The germline V gene encodes CDR1 SGHTA and CDR2 FQGNSA. J lost 8 bases, V lost 4 bases, and 8 bases had no gene match. The CDR3 contains 14 residues. For the CDR3, the DNA is TGTGCCAGCAGCTCCGGTGGCGGGAGTTATGAGCAGTTCTTC. Its translation: CASSSGGGSYEQFF.

This clonotype came up a few times. The J gene is TRBJ2-1, the V gene TRBV7-9; 9 bases fit TRBD2. V shed 1 base and J 3 bases; nucleotides not matched to a gene: 7. Germline CDR1 SEHNR, CDR2 FQNEAQ (reference sequence). The CDR3 contains 17 residues. CDR3 nucleotide sequence: TGTGCCAGCAGCTTAGGATGGGCGGGAGGGCACTACAATGAGCAGTTCTTC. Its protein product is CASSLGWAGGHYNEQFF.

This clonotype appeared a few times. In DNA, the CDR3 is TGCGCCTCCGGGGACAGGGCCTATAATTCACCCCTCCACTTT. Protein sequence: CASGDRAYNSPLHF. V is TRBV10-2 and J is TRBJ1-6, with TRBD1 identical over 9 bases. From germline, CDR1 is WSHSY and CDR2 SAAADI. This CDR3 region has 14 residues. Trimming removed 11 bases from V and 2 bases from J; junction bases left unmatched: 4.

This clonotype was counted between two and nine times. The chain uses TRBV6-5 and TRBJ1-1; D unresolved. CDR1 MNHEY and CDR2 SVGAGI come from the germline V gene. V was cut by 2 bases and J by 6 bases, with 13 bases left in between. The CDR3 sequence is 14 residues long. The CDR3 sequence is CASSYGERRAEAFF. CDR3 bases: TGTGCCAGCAGTTACGGGGAAAGGAGGGCTGAAGCTTTCTTT.

This clonotype was detected a few times. The rearrangement joins TRBV11-1 to TRBJ2-7, with a weak D call TRBD1 (6 bases). Germline V lookup: CDR1 SGHAT, CDR2 FQDESV (reference sequence). V lost 5 bases and J 2 bases, leaving 25 bases between the germline ends. The CDR3 consists of 18 residues. DNA of the CDR3: TGTGCCAGCAGCCCCTGGAGAACAGGGAGTACCGGAACCTACGAGCAGTACTTC. It is translated as CASSPWRTGSTGTYEQYF.

The chain carries TRBV15 and TRBJ2-5, with D tentatively TRBD1 or TRBD2 (6 bases each). The V end was cut by 7 bases, the J end by 4 bases, with 16 bases between. The CDR3 contains 14 residues. Germline CDR1 reads LNHNV; CDR2 reads YYDKDF (reference sequence). CDR3 DNA sequence: TGTGCCACCACGAAGTGGGGGGCAGGAGAGACCCAGTACTTC. It encodes CATTKWGAGETQYF.

This clonotype turned up a few times. The chain joins TRBV6-2 or TRBV6-3 to TRBJ2-1; tentative D call: TRBD2 (5 bases). The CDR3 contains 15 residues. Germline CDR1 reads MNHEY; CDR2 reads SVGEGT. V was cut by 6 bases and J by 0 bases, with 12 bases left in between. This CDR3 is CASRPRVSSYNEQFF. CDR3 coding DNA: TGTGCCAGCAGGCCGCGGGTGAGCTCCTACAATGAGCAGTTCTTC.

In this sample, this clonotype turned up a few times. J is TRBJ1-5 and V is TRBV4-1; D call uncertain. V lost 0 bases and J lost 6, with 12 bases in between. The CDR3 consists of 15 residues. Germline V lookup: CDR1 MGHRA, CDR2 YSYEKL. In DNA form, the CDR3 reads TGCGCCAGCAGCCAAGATAGTCCCGGGAGTCAGCCCCAGCATTTT. It specifies CASSQDSPGSQPQHF.

The V and J genes are TRBV9 and TRBJ2-1; 7 bases are shared with TRBD2. Germline V gene data show CDR1 as SGDLS and CDR2 as YYNGEE. V lost 0 bases and J lost 3; bases outside the gene matches: 6. The CDR3 is 16 residues long. The CDR3 DNA is TGTGCCAGCAGCGTAGGCGCTAGCGGTAGCTACAATGAGCAGTTCTTC. This gives the protein CASSVGASGSYNEQFF.

This clonotype was counted a few times. The rearrangement links TRBV28 to TRBJ1-2; no reliable D call. The CDR3 runs 14 residues. Germline V gene lookup returns CDR1 MDHEN and CDR2 SYDVKM. Between the trimmed V and J ends, which lost 2 bases and 6 bases, there was a span of 13 bases. The CDR3 reads CASSLGRARHGYTF. The CDR3 DNA follows: TGTGCCAGCAGTTTAGGGCGTGCACGTCATGGCTACACCTTC.

The chain carries TRBV7-8 and TRBJ2-7; D remains unclear. Germline CDR1 SGHVS, CDR2 FQNEAQ. The CDR3 has 12 residues. With 2 bases removed from V and 7 bases from J, the gap between germline ends came to 9 bases. In DNA, the CDR3 is TGTGCCAGCAGCTTAACTGGATGGGAGCAGTACTTC. Protein product: CASSLTGWEQYF. Combining the CDR3 with reference TRBV7-8 and TRBJ2-7 gives the whole variable domain GAGVSQSPRYKVAKRGQDVALRCDPISGHVSLFWYQQALGQGPEFLTYFQNEAQLDKSGLPSDRFFAERPEGSVSTLKIQRTQQEDSAVYLCASSLTGWEQYFGPGTRLTVT.

The chain recombines TRBV6-1 with TRBJ2-3, with D possibly being TRBD2 (6 bases). The V end was cut by 6 bases, the J end by 4 bases, with 14 bases between. This CDR3 spans 14 amino acids. Germline CDR1 reads MNHNS; CDR2 reads SASEGT. This CDR3 reads CASRRGIGADTQYF. CDR3 DNA: TGTGCCAGCAGACGCGGGATTGGAGCAGATACGCAGTATTTT.

This clonotype was detected many times. V and J are TRBV5-1 and TRBJ1-5; D unclear. From germline, CDR1 is SGHRS and CDR2 YFSETQ. Trimming left V 0 bases short and J 1 base short, with 8 bases between. There are 15 residues in the CDR3. The CDR3 DNA reads as TGCGCCAGCAGCTTGGTAGGGTCCAGCAATCAGCCCCAGCATTTT. Its translation is CASSLVGSSNQPQHF.

The chain carries TRBV4-1 and TRBJ1-1; no definite D call. Germline V lookup: CDR1 MGHRA, CDR2 YSYEKL. This CDR3 has 13 amino acids. The V gene lost 1 base and the J gene lost 6 bases, with 9 bases spanning the gap. The CDR3, as DNA: TGCGCCAGCAGCCAAGTTGGGTCGCCTGAAGCTTTCTTT. Its translation is CASSQVGSPEAFF.

This chain joins TRBV4-1 and TRBJ2-7; 7 bases align to TRBD1. Germline V gene lookup returns CDR1 MGHRA and CDR2 YSYEKL. With 1 base clipped from V and 2 bases from J, the junction kept 5 bases outside the gene matches. The CDR3 loop spans 15 amino acids. The CDR3 DNA follows: TGCGCCAGCAGCCAAGTGACAGGGCTAGCCTACGAGCAGTACTTC. Protein: CASSQVTGLAYEQYF.

Only a few counts were recorded for this clonotype. The chain links TRBV7-3 to TRBJ2-3; D is ambiguous. The germline CDR1 and CDR2 sequences are SGHTA and FQGTGA. This CDR3 region has 14 residues. V was pared by 1 base and J by 4 bases, with 9 bases between. The CDR3: CASSLRGPSDTQYF. The DNA of the CDR3 is TGTGCCAGCAGCTTAAGAGGTCCGTCAGATACGCAGTATTTT.